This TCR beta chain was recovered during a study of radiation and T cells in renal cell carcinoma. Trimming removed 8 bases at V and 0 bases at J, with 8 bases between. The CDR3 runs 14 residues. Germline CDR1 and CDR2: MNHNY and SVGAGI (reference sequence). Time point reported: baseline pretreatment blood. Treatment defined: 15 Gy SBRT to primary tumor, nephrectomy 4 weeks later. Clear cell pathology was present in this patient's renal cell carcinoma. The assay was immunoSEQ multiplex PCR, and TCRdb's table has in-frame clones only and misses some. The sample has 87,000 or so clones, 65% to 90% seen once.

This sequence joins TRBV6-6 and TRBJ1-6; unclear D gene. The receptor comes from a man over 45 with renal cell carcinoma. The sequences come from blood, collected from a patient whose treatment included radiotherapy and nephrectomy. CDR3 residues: CASQQSSYNSPLHF. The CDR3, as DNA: TGTGCCAGCCAACAGAGCTCCTATAATTCACCCCTCCACTTT.